Below are 5 T cell receptor beta chains sequenced from a single sample in a study of blood T cell repertoires in COVID-19. Sequencing used immunoSEQ multiplex PCR; TCRdb keeps in-frame clones, though not all of them. The data hold around 340,000 clones, with about 88% observed a single time. The sequencing sample was made of peripheral blood. The receptors come from a woman in her sixties or seventies with COVID-19, enrolled during active disease.

This chain connects TRBV5-1 to TRBJ1-2, with TRBD1 matching 7 bases. V lost 2 bases and J lost 6; bases outside the gene matches: 1. Germline CDR1 SGHRS, CDR2 YFSETQ. This CDR3 is 12 amino acids long. The DNA of the CDR3 is TGCGCCAGCAGCTTTGGGACAGATGGCTACACCTTC. Amino acid sequence: CASSFGTDGYTF.

The table lists this clone with a count of one. The gene calls are TRBV18 and TRBJ2-3, with 10 bases matching TRBD1. Germline CDR1 and CDR2: KGHSH and LQKENI. Trimming cost V 8 bases and J 5 bases; bases outside gene matches: 22. The CDR3 sequence is 19 residues long. CDR3 nucleotides: TGTGCCAGCGCAGTCTACAAGACCGGGACAGGGGCTTTTCGAGATACGCAGTATTTT. Amino acids: CASAVYKTGTGAFRDTQYF.

This chain uses TRBV4-1 with TRBJ2-3; 13 bases are a match to TRBD2. This CDR3 is 17 amino acids long. V lost 1 base and J lost 0; bases outside the gene matches: 1. Germline-derived CDR1 and CDR2 are MGHRA and YSYEKL. The CDR3, as DNA: TGCGCCAGCAGCCAAGGACTAGCGGGGGGTAGCACAGATACGCAGTATTTT. Protein: CASSQGLAGGSTDTQYF.

The V and J genes are TRBV7-3 and TRBJ2-5; D is perhaps TRBD1 (6 bases). In germline, CDR1 is SGHTA, CDR2 FQGTGA. Trimming cost V 1 base and J 5 bases, with 8 bases left between them. CDR3 length: 13 residues. CDR3 nucleotides: TGTGCCAGCAGCTTAAGACAGGAGGAGACCCAGTACTTC. It translates to CASSLRQEETQYF.

This clone occurred once. The CDR3: CASGTEFTGELFF. CDR3 sequence (DNA): TGTGCCAGCGGGACAGAATTCACCGGGGAGCTGTTTTTT. V is TRBV9 and J is TRBJ2-2; the match to TRBD1 covers 7 bases. Trimming removed 7 bases from V and 4 bases from J; junction bases left unmatched: 4. There are 13 residues in the CDR3. Germline V gene sequence: CDR1 SGDLS, CDR2 YYNGEE.